These 25 T cell receptor beta chains were all obtained from the same sample, sequenced in a study of T-cell reconstitution after alpha-beta-depleted transplantation in children. Unique molecular identifiers tagged the TCRbeta library. Each CDR3 protein is one row after TCRdb ran MiXCR on the PCR reads. The table shows roughly 240,000 distinct CDR3 sequences, with 8.2% occurring only once. The source material was PBMCs, mostly from graft donor cells, sampled 180 days after TCRalphabeta/CD19-depleted stem cell transplant. Receptors were obtained from a male patient younger than 18 who had a stem cell transplant for acute lymphoblastic leukemia, so the T cells may come from the graft donor.

This clonotype appeared many times. The chain uses TRBV7-3 and TRBJ2-5; unclear D gene. The CDR3 is 14 amino acids. Trimming shortened V by 2 bases and J by 5 bases, and 12 bases separated the two germline ends. Germline CDR1 reads SGHTA; CDR2 reads FQGTGA. CDR3: CASSLRSEPETQYF. CDR3 in DNA: TGTGCCAGCAGCTTACGGTCCGAACCGGAGACCCAGTACTTC. Drawing the rest from reference TRBV7-3 and TRBJ2-5, the complete variable domain is GAGVSQTPSNKVTEKGKYVELRCDPISGHTALYWYRQSLGQGPEFLIYFQGTGAADDSGLPNDRFFAVRPEGSVSTLKIQRTERGDSAVYLCASSLRSEPETQYFGPGTRLLVL.

The table lists this clonotype with many counts. The chain recombines TRBV11-2 with TRBJ2-1, with TRBD1 as a possible D gene (6 bases). The V gene lost 5 bases and the J gene lost 4 bases, with 18 bases spanning the gap. The CDR3 runs 16 residues. Germline V gene data show CDR1 as SGHAT and CDR2 as FQNNGV. This chain's CDR3 is CASSRRRGGTYNEQFF. The DNA for the CDR3 is TGTGCCAGCAGCCGTCGCAGAGGGGGAACGTACAATGAGCAGTTCTTC. Looking up the rest from reference TRBV11-2 and TRBJ2-1 gives the full variable domain: EAGVAQSPRYKIIEKRQSVAFWCNPISGHATLYWYQQILGQGPKLLIQFQNNGVVDDSQLPKDRFSAERLKGVDSTLKIQPAKLEDSAVYLCASSRRRGGTYNEQFFGPGTRLTVL.

In the case of this clonotype: Since no conserved phenylalanine or tryptophan closes the CDR3, a read error is the likely cause. CDR3 nucleotide sequence: TGTGCCAGCAGGATAGGACTAGGGGGCTCCTACAATGAGCAGTTCTCC. It is translated as CASRIGLGGSYNEQFS. The chain carries TRBV6-1 and TRBJ2-1, with a possible D match to TRBD2 (7 bases). The CDR3 is made up of 16 amino acids. Between the trimmed V and J ends, which lost 6 bases and 0 bases, there was a span of 15 bases. CDR1 is MNHNS and CDR2 is SASEGT in the germline V gene.

Comment on this clonotype: It may be a read error: a sequence one base away is much more abundant. V is TRBV28 and J is TRBJ2-2; D is ambiguous. V gave up 0 bases and J gave up 7 bases, with 3 bases separating them. Germline V gene lookup returns CDR1 MDHEN and CDR2 SYDVKM. The CDR3 covers 12 residues. The CDR3 protein is CASSLWGGELFF. The DNA for the CDR3 is TGTGCCAGCAGTTTATGGGGCGGGGAGCTGTTTTTT.

This clonotype came up many times. The chain combines TRBV24-1 with TRBJ2-3; 10 positions agree with TRBD2. Trimming at V came to 3 bases and at J to 1 base, leaving 3 bases not matched to a gene. Germline V CDR1 and CDR2: KGHDR, SFDVKD. The CDR3 has 16 residues. CDR3 protein: CATSDPGLAGTDTQYF. The DNA of the CDR3 is TGTGCCACCAGTGATCCCGGACTAGCGGGCACAGATACGCAGTATTTT.

Ten or more counts support this clonotype. The J gene is TRBJ2-7, the V gene TRBV4-1; possibly TRBD2 for D (5 bases). The CDR3 extends over 16 amino acids. Between the trimmed V and J ends, which lost 0 bases and 0 bases, there was a span of 12 bases. Germline assignment: CDR1 MGHRA and CDR2 YSYEKL. CDR3 DNA: TGCGCCAGCAGCCAAGATCGGGCGGAGGTCTCCTACGAGCAGTACTTC. Amino acid sequence: CASSQDRAEVSYEQYF.

This clonotype occurred a few times. The chain combines TRBV2 with TRBJ2-1; no definite D call. Trimming pared 2 bases from V and 8 bases from J, leaving 7 bases between. CDR3 size: 12 residues. Germline V CDR1 and CDR2: SNHLY, FYNNEI. In DNA form, the CDR3 reads TGTGCCAGCAGTGAAATAGCCTATGAGCAGTTCTTC. Translating gives CASSEIAYEQFF.

This clonotype was observed a handful of times. The chain joins TRBV29-1 to TRBJ2-3, with 10 bases matching TRBD2. The ends lost 1 base at V and 6 bases at J; junction bases unmatched: 13. The length of the CDR3 is 17 residues. Germline lookup yields CDR1 SQVTM and CDR2 ANQGSEA. Written as DNA, the CDR3 is TGCAGCGTTGAAGCTATTGGACTAGCGGTTAAGGAGGATACGCAGTATTTT. It encodes CSVEAIGLAVKEDTQYF.

This clonotype was observed a handful of times. The chain uses TRBV6-5 and TRBJ2-2; 9 nucleotides agree with TRBD1. The CDR3 is 19 residues long. The germline V gene has CDR1 MNHEY and CDR2 SVGAGI. V was pared by 2 bases and J by 4 bases, with 14 bases of the junction left unmatched. The CDR3 DNA is TGTGCCAGCAGTTACCGGGGGGCACGCGGGACAGGGACCACCGGGGAGCTGTTTTTT. This encodes CASSYRGARGTGTTGELFF.

This clonotype was recorded many times. The V and J genes are TRBV5-1 and TRBJ2-4; 7 nucleotides align to TRBD1. J was trimmed by 0 bases and V by 0 bases; bases with no gene match: 6. This CDR3 comprises 17 residues. Germline-derived CDR1 and CDR2 are SGHRS and YFSETQ. The CDR3 nucleotides read TGCGCCAGCAGCTTGGCCGATGGGACAGTAGCCAAAAACATTCAGTACTTC. Amino acid sequence: CASSLADGTVAKNIQYF. The full variable domain, rest sourced from reference TRBV5-1 and TRBJ2-4, is KAGVTQTPRYLIKTRGQQVTLSCSPISGHRSVSWYQQTPGQGLQFLFEYFSETQRNKGNFPGRFSGRQFSNSRSEMNVSTLELGDSALYLCASSLADGTVAKNIQYFGAGTRLSVL.

This clonotype was observed many times. This chain joins TRBV3-1 and TRBJ1-6; D remains ambiguous. Germline V lookup: CDR1 LGHDT, CDR2 YNNKEL (reference sequence). Trimming took 0 bases from V and 14 from J, leaving 5 bases between them. The CDR3 extends over 11 amino acids. This chain's CDR3 is CASSQELTLHF. The CDR3 DNA reads TGTGCCAGCAGCCAAGAACTCACCCTCCACTTT.

The sample holds many counts of this clonotype. This chain uses TRBV3-1 with TRBJ2-5; D is possibly TRBD2 (6 bases). Germline V gives CDR1 LGHDT, CDR2 YNNKEL (reference sequence). Trimming stripped 0 bases from V and 1 base from J, with 12 bases between. The CDR3 has 16 amino acids. The CDR3 loop is CASSQDTAGIQETQYF. For the CDR3, the DNA is TGTGCCAGCAGCCAAGATACGGCGGGGATCCAAGAGACCCAGTACTTC.

Ten or more counts support this clonotype. The chain carries TRBV24-1 and TRBJ2-2, with D perhaps matching TRBD1 (5 bases). Germline V gene data show CDR1 as KGHDR and CDR2 as SFDVKD. V dropped 4 bases and J dropped 3 bases, with 14 bases sitting between them. CDR3 length: 16 residues. CDR3: CATSDTGTGDTGELFF. Written as DNA, the CDR3 is TGTGCCACCAGTGACACCGGTACAGGCGACACCGGGGAGCTGTTTTTT.

At least ten counts were recorded for this clonotype. V is TRBV7-3 and J is TRBJ2-2; 8 nucleotides match TRBD1. The CDR3 totals 16 residues. The J segment lost 6 bases and the V segment lost 3 bases, leaving 9 bases of the junction unmatched. CDR1 is SGHTA, CDR2 FQGTGA, per germline. The CDR3 DNA reads TGTGCCAGCAGCTTTGGGACAGGAGTGTCGCCCGGGGAGCTGTTTTTT. It encodes CASSFGTGVSPGELFF.

On this clonotype: Just one base apart from a much larger clone, this may be a read error. This sequence joins TRBV6-2 or TRBV6-3 and TRBJ2-3; D tentatively reads TRBD1 or TRBD2 (5 bases each). This CDR3 is 14 amino acids long. Per germline, CDR1 MNHEY and CDR2 SVGEGT. V was trimmed by 4 bases and J by 4 bases, leaving 12 bases between them. For the CDR3, the DNA is TGTGCCAGCAGTTCCAGGGTGGACTCAGATACGCAGTATTTT. Protein: CASSSRVDSDTQYF.

This clonotype was observed many times. This sequence joins TRBV5-1 and TRBJ1-3; D is perhaps TRBD1 (5 bases). V was clipped by 3 bases and J by 0 bases, with 7 bases between them. The CDR3 has 14 amino acids. Germline CDR1 is SGHRS and CDR2 is YFSETQ. The CDR3 DNA follows: TGCGCCAGCAGCTCGGACAACTCTGGAAACACCATATATTTT. This gives the protein CASSSDNSGNTIYF.

Many counts were recorded for this clonotype. The chain carries TRBV12-3 or TRBV12-4 and TRBJ2-1; possible D gene TRBD1, 6 bases. V gave up 5 bases and J gave up 0 bases, with 11 bases separating them. The CDR3 runs 15 residues. The CDR3, as DNA: TGTGCCAGCAGTCGGACAGAAATCTCCTACAATGAGCAGTTCTTC. Residues: CASSRTEISYNEQFF.

This clonotype was picked up many times. The rearrangement joins TRBV12-3 or TRBV12-4 to TRBJ2-7, with D possibly matching TRBD1 (6 bases). CDR3 length equals 12 residues. The germline V and J ends were trimmed by 3 bases and 6 bases, with 9 bases remaining between them. The CDR3 region has the DNA TGTGCCAGCAGTTTTACAGGGCCCGAGCAGTACTTC. This gives the protein CASSFTGPEQYF.

Many counts were recorded for this clonotype. This chain connects TRBV28 to TRBJ1-5; no clear D gene. Germline CDR1 and CDR2: MDHEN and SYDVKM. V lost 3 bases to trimming and J lost 3 bases, with 9 bases between them. CDR3 size: 14 residues. The CDR3 loop reads CASSFGRSNQPQHF. The DNA for the CDR3 is TGTGCCAGCAGTTTTGGGCGATCCAATCAGCCCCAGCATTTT.

The chain couples TRBV6-2 or TRBV6-3 to TRBJ2-7; perhaps TRBD1 as D (5 bases). The CDR3 runs 15 residues. Germline lookup yields CDR1 MNHEY and CDR2 SVGEGT. Deletions cut 3 bases from V and 2 bases from J, with 14 bases between. CDR3 sequence (DNA): TGTGCCAGCAGTTATTTAGCCAGGGCGGCCTACGAGCAGTACTTC. This gives the protein CASSYLARAAYEQYF.

This clonotype has at least ten counts. The J gene is TRBJ2-2, the V gene TRBV20-1; TRBD1 or TRBD2 may be the D gene (5 bases each). Germline lookup yields CDR1 DFQATT and CDR2 SNEGSKA (reference sequence). V was cut by 3 bases and J by 0 bases, with 8 bases left in between. The CDR3 runs 14 residues. CDR3 DNA sequence: TGCAGTGCTAGGAGGGGTACGAACACCGGGGAGCTGTTTTTT. Protein sequence: CSARRGTNTGELFF.

This clonotype was seen at least ten times. This chain uses TRBV19 with TRBJ2-1, with D maybe TRBD1 (6 bases). The CDR3 is made up of 15 amino acids. CDR1 LNHDA and CDR2 SQIVND come from the germline V gene (reference sequence). Trimming took 5 bases from V and 8 from J, leaving 19 bases between them. The CDR3 spells CASSEDRTPNDEQFF. CDR3 nucleotides: TGTGCCAGTAGTGAAGACAGGACCCCGAACGATGAGCAGTTCTTC.

This clonotype was seen repeatedly, ten times or more. The chain couples TRBV11-2 to TRBJ2-5, with a tentative D call TRBD1 (5 bases). Between the trimmed V and J ends, which lost 1 base and 0 bases, there was a span of 6 bases. The CDR3 runs to 14 residues. Germline V gene data show CDR1 as SGHAT and CDR2 as FQNNGV. CDR3 DNA: TGTGCCAGCAGCTTAGGGGGCAACCAAGAGACCCAGTACTTC. Its protein product is CASSLGGNQETQYF.

This clonotype came up many times. The V gene is TRBV4-3, the J gene TRBJ2-1; 12 bases align to TRBD2. This CDR3 is built from 16 residues. V was pared by 0 bases and J by 7 bases, with 4 bases of the junction left unmatched. CDR1 and CDR2 (germline): LGHNA, YSLEER. The CDR3 sequence is CASSQEQGLAGNEQFF. CDR3 coding DNA: TGCGCCAGCAGCCAAGAACAGGGACTAGCGGGTAATGAGCAGTTCTTC.

This clonotype appeared many times. In DNA form, the CDR3 reads TGTGCCAGCAGCCAAGACCCGGTAGAGCAGTTCTTC. It specifies CASSQDPVEQFF. V gene TRBV4-2 combines with J gene TRBJ2-1; D is uncertain. V was cut by 0 bases and J by 10 bases, with 7 bases left in between. This CDR3 contains 12 residues. In germline, CDR1 is LGHNA, CDR2 YNFKEQ.